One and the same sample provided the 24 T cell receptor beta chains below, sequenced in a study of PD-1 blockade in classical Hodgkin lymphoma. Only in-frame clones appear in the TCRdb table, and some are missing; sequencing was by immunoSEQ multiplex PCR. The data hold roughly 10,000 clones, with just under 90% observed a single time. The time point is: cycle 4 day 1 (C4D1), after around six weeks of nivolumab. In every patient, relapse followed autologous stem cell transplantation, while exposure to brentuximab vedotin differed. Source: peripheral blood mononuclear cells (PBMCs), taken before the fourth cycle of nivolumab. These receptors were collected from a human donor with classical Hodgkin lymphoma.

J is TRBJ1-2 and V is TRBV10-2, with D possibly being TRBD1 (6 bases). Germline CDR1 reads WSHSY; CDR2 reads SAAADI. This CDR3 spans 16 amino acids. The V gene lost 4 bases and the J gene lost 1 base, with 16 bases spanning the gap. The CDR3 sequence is CASSVSGRGLNYGYTF. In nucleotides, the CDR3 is TGCGCCAGCAGTGTTTCCGGTCGGGGGCTTAACTATGGCTACACCTTC.

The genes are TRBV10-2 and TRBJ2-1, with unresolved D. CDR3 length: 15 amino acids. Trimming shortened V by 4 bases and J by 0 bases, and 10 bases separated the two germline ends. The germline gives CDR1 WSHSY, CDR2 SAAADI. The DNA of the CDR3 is TGCGCCAGCAGTGCCAGACTTAACTCCTACAATGAGCAGTTCTTC. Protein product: CASSARLNSYNEQFF.

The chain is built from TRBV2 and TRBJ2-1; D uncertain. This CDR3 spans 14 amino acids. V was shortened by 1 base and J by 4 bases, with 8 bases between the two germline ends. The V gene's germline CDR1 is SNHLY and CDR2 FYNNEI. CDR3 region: CASSEGGGYNEQFF. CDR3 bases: TGTGCCAGCAGTGAAGGAGGTGGTTACAATGAGCAGTTCTTC.

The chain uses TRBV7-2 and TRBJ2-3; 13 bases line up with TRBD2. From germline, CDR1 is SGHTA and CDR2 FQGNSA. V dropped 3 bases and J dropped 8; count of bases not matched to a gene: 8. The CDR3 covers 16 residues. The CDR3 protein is CASSLRTSGGGGTQYF. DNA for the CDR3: TGTGCCAGCAGCTTGAGGACTAGCGGGGGTGGGGGTACGCAGTATTTT.

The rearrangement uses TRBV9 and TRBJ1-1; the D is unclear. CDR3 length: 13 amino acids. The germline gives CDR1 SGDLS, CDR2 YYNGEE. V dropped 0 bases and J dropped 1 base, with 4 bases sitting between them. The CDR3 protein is CASSVGPNTEAFF. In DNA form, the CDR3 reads TGTGCCAGCAGCGTAGGACCGAACACTGAAGCTTTCTTT.

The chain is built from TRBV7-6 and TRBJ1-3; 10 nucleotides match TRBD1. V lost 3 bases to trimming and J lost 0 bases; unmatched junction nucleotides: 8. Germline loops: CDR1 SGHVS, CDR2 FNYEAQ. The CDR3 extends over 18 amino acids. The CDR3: CASSLGTGAQFSGNTIYF. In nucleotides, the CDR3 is TGTGCCAGCAGCTTGGGGACAGGGGCCCAATTCTCTGGAAACACCATATATTTT.

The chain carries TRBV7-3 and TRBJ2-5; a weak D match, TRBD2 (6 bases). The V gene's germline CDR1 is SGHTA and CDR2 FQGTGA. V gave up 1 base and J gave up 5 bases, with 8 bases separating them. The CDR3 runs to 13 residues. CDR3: CASSLNREETQYF. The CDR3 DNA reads TGTGCCAGCAGCTTAAACCGGGAGGAGACCCAGTACTTC.

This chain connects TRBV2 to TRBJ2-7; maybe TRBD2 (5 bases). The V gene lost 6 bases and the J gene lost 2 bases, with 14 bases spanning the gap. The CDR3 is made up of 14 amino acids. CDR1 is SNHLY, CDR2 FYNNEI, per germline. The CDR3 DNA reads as TGTGCCAGCAGACCCTCGGGAAACCCCTACGAGCAGTACTTC. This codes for CASRPSGNPYEQYF.

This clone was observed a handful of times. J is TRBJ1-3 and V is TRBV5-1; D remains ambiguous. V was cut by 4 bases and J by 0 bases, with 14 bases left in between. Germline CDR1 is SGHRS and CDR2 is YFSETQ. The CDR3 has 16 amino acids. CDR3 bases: TGCGCCAGCAGCCCGATACAGAGTTACTCTGGAAACACCATATATTTT. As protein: CASSPIQSYSGNTIYF.

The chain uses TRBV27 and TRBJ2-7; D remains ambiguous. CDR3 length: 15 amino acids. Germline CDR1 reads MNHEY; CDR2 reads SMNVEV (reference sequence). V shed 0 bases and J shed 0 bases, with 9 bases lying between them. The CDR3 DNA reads TGTGCCAGCAGTTTATCTAGGAGCGACTCCTACGAGCAGTACTTC. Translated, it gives CASSLSRSDSYEQYF.

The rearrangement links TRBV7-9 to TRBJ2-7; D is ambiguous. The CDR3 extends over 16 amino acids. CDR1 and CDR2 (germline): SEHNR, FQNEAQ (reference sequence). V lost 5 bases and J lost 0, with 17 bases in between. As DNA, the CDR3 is TGTGCCAGCAGCCCGCGTCGATCGGGCGTCTCCTACGAGCAGTACTTC. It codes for CASSPRRSGVSYEQYF.

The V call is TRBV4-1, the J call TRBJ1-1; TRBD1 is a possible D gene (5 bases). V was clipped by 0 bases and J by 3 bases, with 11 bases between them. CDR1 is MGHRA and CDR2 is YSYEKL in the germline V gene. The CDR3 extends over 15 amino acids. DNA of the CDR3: TGCGCCAGCAGCCAAGATGGTGGGGGTGACACTGAAGCTTTCTTT. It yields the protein CASSQDGGGDTEAFF.

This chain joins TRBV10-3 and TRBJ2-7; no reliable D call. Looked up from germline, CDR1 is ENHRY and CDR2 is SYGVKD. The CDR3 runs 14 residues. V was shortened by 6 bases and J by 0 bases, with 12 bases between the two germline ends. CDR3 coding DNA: TGTGCCATCAGCGATATATCCAGCTCCTACGAGCAGTACTTC. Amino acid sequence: CAISDISSSYEQYF.

The CDR3 DNA reads TGTGCCAGCAGCCCGAGGGCCACCGGCACAGATACGCAGTATTTT. Translation gives CASSPRATGTDTQYF. The gene calls are TRBV7-9 and TRBJ2-3; a possible D gene is TRBD2 (5 bases). The CDR3 runs 15 residues. Germline-derived CDR1 and CDR2 are SEHNR and FQNEAQ (reference sequence). The V end lost 5 bases, the J end lost 1 base, and 13 bases lay between the germline ends.

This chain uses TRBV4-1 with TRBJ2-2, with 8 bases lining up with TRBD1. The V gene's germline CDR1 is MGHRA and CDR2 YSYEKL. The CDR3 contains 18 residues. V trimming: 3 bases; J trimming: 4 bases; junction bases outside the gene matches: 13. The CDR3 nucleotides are TGCGCCAGCAGCCATCCGGAGGACGCACAGGGGGTCACCGGGGAGCTGTTTTTT. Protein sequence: CASSHPEDAQGVTGELFF.

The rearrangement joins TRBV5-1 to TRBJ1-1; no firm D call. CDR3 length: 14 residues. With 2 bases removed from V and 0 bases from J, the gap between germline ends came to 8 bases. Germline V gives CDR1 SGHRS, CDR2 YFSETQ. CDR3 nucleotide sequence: TGCGCCAGCAGCTTCGGGGAGTTGAACACTGAAGCTTTCTTT. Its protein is CASSFGELNTEAFF.

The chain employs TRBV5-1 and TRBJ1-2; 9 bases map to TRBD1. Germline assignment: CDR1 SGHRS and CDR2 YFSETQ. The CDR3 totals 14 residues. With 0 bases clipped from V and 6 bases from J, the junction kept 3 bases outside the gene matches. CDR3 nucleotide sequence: TGCGCCAGCAGCTTGGGGGACAGGGTCGATGGCTACACCTTC. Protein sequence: CASSLGDRVDGYTF.

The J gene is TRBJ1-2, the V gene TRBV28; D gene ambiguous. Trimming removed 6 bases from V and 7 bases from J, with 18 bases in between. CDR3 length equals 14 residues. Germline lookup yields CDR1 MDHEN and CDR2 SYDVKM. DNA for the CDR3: TGTGCCAGCAGCGAAATAGGGCGAAGTGGTGGCTACACCTTC. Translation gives CASSEIGRSGGYTF.

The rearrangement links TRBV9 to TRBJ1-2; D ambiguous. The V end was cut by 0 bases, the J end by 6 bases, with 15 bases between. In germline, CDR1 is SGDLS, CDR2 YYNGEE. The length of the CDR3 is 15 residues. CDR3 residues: CASSVAMYSGDGYTF. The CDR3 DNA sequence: TGTGCCAGCAGCGTAGCTATGTACAGCGGCGATGGCTACACCTTC.

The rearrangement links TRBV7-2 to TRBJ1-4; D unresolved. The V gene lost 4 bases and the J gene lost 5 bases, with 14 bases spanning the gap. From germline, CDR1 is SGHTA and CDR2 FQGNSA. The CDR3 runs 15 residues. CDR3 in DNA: TGTGCCAGCAGCTACCGGGCGCGGAGCAATGAAAAACTGTTTTTT. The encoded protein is CASSYRARSNEKLFF.

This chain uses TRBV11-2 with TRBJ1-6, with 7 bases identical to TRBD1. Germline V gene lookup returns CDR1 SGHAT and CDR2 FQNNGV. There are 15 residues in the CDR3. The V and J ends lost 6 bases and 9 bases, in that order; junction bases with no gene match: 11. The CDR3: CASRQIGTVFSPLHF. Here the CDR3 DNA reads TGTGCCAGCAGACAGATCGGGACAGTGTTTTCACCCCTCCACTTT.

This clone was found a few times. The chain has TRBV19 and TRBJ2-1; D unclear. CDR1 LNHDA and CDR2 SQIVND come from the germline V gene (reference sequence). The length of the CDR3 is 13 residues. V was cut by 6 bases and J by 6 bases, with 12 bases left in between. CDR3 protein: CASSPGSINEQFF. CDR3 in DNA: TGTGCCAGTAGCCCCGGCTCGATCAATGAGCAGTTCTTC.

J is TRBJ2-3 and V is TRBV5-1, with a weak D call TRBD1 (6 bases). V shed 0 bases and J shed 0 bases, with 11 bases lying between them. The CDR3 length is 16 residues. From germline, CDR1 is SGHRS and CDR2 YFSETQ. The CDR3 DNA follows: TGCGCCAGCAGCTTGGCCCAGGGGTATAGCACAGATACGCAGTATTTT. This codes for CASSLAQGYSTDTQYF.

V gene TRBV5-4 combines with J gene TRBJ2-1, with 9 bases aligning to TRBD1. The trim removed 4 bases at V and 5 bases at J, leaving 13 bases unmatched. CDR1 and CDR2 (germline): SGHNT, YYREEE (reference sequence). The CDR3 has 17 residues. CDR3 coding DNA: TGTGCCAGCAGCGGCCGGGACAGGGCGTTTCCCGACAATGAGCAGTTCTTC. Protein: CASSGRDRAFPDNEQFF. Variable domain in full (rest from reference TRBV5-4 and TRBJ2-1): ETGVTQSPTHLIKTRGQQVTLRCSSQSGHNTVSWYQQALGQGPQFIFQYYREEENGRGNFPPRFSGLQFPNYSSELNVNALELDDSALYLCASSGRDRAFPDNEQFFGPGTRLTVL.